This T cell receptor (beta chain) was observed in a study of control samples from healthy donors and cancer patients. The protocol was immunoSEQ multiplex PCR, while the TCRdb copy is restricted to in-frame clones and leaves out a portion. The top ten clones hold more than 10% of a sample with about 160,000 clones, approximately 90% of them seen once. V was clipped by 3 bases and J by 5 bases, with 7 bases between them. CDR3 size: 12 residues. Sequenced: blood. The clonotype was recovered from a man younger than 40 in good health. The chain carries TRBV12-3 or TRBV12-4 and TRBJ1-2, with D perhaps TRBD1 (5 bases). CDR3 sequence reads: CASSFSGYGYTF. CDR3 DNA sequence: TGTGCCAGCAGTTTCTCAGGGTATGGCTACACCTTC.